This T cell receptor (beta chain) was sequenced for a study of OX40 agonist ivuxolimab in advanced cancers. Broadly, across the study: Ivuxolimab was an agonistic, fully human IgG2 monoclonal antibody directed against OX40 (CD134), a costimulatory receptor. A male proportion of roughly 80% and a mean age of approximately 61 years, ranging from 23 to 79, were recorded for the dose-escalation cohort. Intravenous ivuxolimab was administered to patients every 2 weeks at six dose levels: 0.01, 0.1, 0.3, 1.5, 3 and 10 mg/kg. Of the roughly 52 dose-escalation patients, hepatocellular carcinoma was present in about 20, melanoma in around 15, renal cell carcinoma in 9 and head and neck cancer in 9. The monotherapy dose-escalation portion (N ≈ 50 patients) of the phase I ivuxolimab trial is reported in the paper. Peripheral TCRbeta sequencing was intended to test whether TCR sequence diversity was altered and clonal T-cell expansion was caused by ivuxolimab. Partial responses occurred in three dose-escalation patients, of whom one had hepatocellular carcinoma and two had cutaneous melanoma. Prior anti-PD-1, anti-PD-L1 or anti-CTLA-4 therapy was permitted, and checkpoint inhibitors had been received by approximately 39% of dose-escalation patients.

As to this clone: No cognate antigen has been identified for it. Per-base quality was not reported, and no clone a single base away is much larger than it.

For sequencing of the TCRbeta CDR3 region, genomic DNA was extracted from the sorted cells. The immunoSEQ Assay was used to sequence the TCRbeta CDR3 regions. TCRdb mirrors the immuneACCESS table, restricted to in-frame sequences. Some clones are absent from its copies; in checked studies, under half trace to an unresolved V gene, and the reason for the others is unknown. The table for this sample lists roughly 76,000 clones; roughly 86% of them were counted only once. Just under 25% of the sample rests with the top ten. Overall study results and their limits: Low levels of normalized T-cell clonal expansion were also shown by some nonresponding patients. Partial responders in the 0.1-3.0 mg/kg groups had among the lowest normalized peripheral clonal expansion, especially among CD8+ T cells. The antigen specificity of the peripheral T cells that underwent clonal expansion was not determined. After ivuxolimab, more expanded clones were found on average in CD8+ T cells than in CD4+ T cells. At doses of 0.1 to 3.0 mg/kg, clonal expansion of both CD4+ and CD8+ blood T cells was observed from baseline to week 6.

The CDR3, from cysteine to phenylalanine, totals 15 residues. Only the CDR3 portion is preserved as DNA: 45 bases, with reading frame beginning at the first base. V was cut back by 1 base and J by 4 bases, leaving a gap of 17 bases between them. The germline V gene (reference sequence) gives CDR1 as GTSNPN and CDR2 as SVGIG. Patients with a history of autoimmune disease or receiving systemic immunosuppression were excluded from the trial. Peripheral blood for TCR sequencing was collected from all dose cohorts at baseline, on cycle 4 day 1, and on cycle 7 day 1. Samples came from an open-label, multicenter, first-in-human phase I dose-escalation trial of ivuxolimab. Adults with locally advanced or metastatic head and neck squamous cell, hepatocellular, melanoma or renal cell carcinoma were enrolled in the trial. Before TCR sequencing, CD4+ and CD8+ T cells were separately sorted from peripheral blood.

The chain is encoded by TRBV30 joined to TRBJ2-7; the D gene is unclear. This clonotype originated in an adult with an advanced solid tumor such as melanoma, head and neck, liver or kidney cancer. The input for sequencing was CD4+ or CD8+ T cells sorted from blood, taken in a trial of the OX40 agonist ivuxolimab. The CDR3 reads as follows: CAWSGQGKLGYEQYF. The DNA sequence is TGTGCCTGGAGTGGACAAGGGAAGCTGGGGTACGAGCAGTACTTC.